This passage covers 30 T cell receptor beta chains from one sample sequenced in a study of cytomegalovirus exposure and HLA in healthy donors. The PCR used 60 Vbeta and 13 Jbeta primers. Generated by immunoSEQ multiplex PCR, the TCRdb table keeps only in-frame clones and is missing some. Here the sample spans fewer than 85,000 clones, approximately 80% being singletons. The sample consisted of PBMCs. These receptors originate from a man in his forties or fifties in good health and CMV-seronegative.

This chain uses TRBV5-1 with TRBJ1-1; TRBD1 might be the D (5 bases). The CDR3 length is 14 residues. V lost 6 bases and J 1 base, leaving 13 bases between the germline ends. The germline V gene has CDR1 SGHRS and CDR2 YFSETQ. This CDR3 reads CASNLQATNTEAFF. The CDR3 DNA is TGCGCCAGCAACCTACAGGCTACGAACACTGAAGCTTTCTTT.

V gene TRBV6-5 combines with J gene TRBJ2-3; 8 bases map to TRBD2. V shed 6 bases, J shed 4 bases, and the junction held 9 bases outside the gene matches. The CDR3 sequence is 15 residues long. From germline, CDR1 is MNHEY and CDR2 SVGAGI. The chain's CDR3 is CASSLRSGGADTQYF. In DNA, the CDR3 is TGTGCCAGCAGCCTCAGGAGCGGGGGCGCAGATACGCAGTATTTT.

The chain links TRBV9 to TRBJ2-6; 7 bases line up with TRBD1. Germline CDR1 is SGDLS and CDR2 is YYNGEE. This CDR3 is built from 19 residues. With V trimmed by 4 bases and J by 4 bases, 17 bases remained unmatched. CDR3 amino acids: CASSKSPGQAFGGANVLTF. As DNA, the CDR3 is TGTGCCAGCAGCAAATCGCCCGGACAGGCCTTCGGGGGGGCCAACGTCCTGACTTTC.

This clone appeared once. This chain links TRBV6-4 with TRBJ2-2; 10 bases agree with TRBD2. Germline V lookup: CDR1 MRHNA, CDR2 SNTAGT. Trimming cost V 6 bases and J 6 bases; bases outside gene matches: 7. This CDR3 contains 15 residues. The CDR3 sequence is CASSVTSGYAGELFF. The CDR3 nucleotides are TGTGCCAGCAGCGTGACTAGCGGGTACGCCGGGGAGCTGTTTTTT.

Remarks on this clone: The germline gene is not matched at one end of the junction; a read error may be the cause. V usage is TRBV7-2 and J usage is TRBJ2-3; no clear D gene. Germline lookup yields CDR1 SGHTA and CDR2 FQGNSA. The CDR3 spans 15 residues. The CDR3 DNA is TGTGCCAGCAGTTTAGTTCCAGGTTTCACAGATACGCAGTATTTT. It encodes CASSLVPGFTDTQYF.

The V gene is TRBV7-2, the J gene TRBJ2-2, with D uncertain. CDR1 is SGHTA and CDR2 is FQGNSA in the germline V gene. With 1 base removed from V and 1 base from J, the gap between germline ends came to 7 bases. The CDR3 has 15 amino acids. The CDR3 region is CASSLVQMNTGELFF. The CDR3 coding sequence is TGTGCCAGCAGCTTAGTCCAGATGAACACCGGGGAGCTGTTTTTT.

By its share, this clone is medium-sized. The CDR3 bases are TGCAGCGCCCAGGGCGGTTATGGAAACACCATATATTTT. Amino acids: CSAQGGYGNTIYF. The chain combines TRBV29-1 with TRBJ1-3; perhaps TRBD1 as D (5 bases). The germline V and J ends were trimmed by 7 bases and 3 bases, with 13 bases remaining between them. Germline V gene sequence: CDR1 SQVTM, CDR2 ANQGSEA. The CDR3 has 13 residues.

The genes are TRBV5-6 and TRBJ1-2, with TRBD1 matching 9 bases. V shed 3 bases and J 7 bases; nucleotides not matched to a gene: 7. The CDR3 loop spans 14 amino acids. Germline CDR1 SGHDT, CDR2 YYEEEE. The CDR3 spells CASSWGTGRTGYTF. The CDR3, as DNA: TGTGCCAGCAGCTGGGGGACAGGGCGGACTGGCTACACCTTC.

The chain employs TRBV18 and TRBJ1-2; D is perhaps TRBD1 (6 bases). From germline, CDR1 is KGHSH and CDR2 LQKENI. Trimming cost V 5 bases and J 4 bases, with 14 bases left between them. The CDR3 has 14 amino acids. The CDR3 reads CASSDYTGSYGYTF. DNA for the CDR3: TGTGCCAGCTCAGATTATACAGGGTCCTATGGCTACACCTTC.

The chain is built from TRBV11-3 and TRBJ2-2; a weak D match, TRBD1 (6 bases). The CDR3 runs to 14 residues. Germline assignment: CDR1 SGHNT and CDR2 YENEEA. Deletions cut 0 bases from V and 6 bases from J, with 8 bases between. The CDR3 here is CASSLDRGAGELFF. The CDR3 DNA is TGTGCCAGCAGCTTAGACAGGGGCGCCGGGGAGCTGTTTTTT.

CDR3 sequence reads: CASSYFGDTQYF. CDR3 DNA: TGCGCCAGCAGCTACTTTGGAGATACGCAGTATTTT. V is TRBV4-1 and J is TRBJ2-3, with D hard to call. V dropped 5 bases and J dropped 5 bases, with 8 bases sitting between them. The CDR3 extends over 12 amino acids. The germline CDR1 and CDR2 sequences are MGHRA and YSYEKL.

The chain couples TRBV6-5 to TRBJ1-5; maybe TRBD1 (6 bases). This CDR3 is 14 amino acids long. In germline, CDR1 is MNHEY, CDR2 SVGAGI. V was pared by 2 bases and J by 7 bases, with 12 bases between. The CDR3 DNA reads as TGTGCCAGCAGTTACACACAGGGACGACAGCCCCAGCATTTT. Amino acid sequence: CASSYTQGRQPQHF.

This clone was counted only a few times. V and J are TRBV6-6 and TRBJ1-2; 7 nucleotides line up with TRBD1. Germline V CDR1 and CDR2: MNHNY, SVGAGI (reference sequence). V was clipped by 5 bases and J by 6 bases; unmatched bases: 3. This CDR3 is built from 12 residues. CDR3 nucleotides: TGTGCCAGCAGTACCCAGGGGGATGGCTACACCTTC. Residues: CASSTQGDGYTF.

V usage is TRBV30 and J usage is TRBJ2-1, with D possibly matching TRBD2 (5 bases). Germline CDR1 reads GTSNPN; CDR2 reads SVGIG (reference sequence). The CDR3 sequence is 15 residues long. Trimming removed 4 bases from V and 1 base from J, with 14 bases in between. The CDR3 spells CAWTRGLGSYNEQFF. DNA of the CDR3: TGTGCCTGGACCAGAGGGTTAGGATCCTACAATGAGCAGTTCTTC.

This chain connects TRBV7-2 to TRBJ1-4; 10 bases are shared with TRBD1. Germline V lookup: CDR1 SGHTA, CDR2 FQGNSA. Germline trimming cut 0 bases from V and 11 bases from J; bases unmatched to any gene: 6. The CDR3 loop spans 15 amino acids. The CDR3 here is CASSLAGTGAEKLFF. DNA of the CDR3: TGTGCCAGCAGCTTAGCAGGGACAGGGGCCGAGAAACTGTTTTTT.

V usage is TRBV11-2 and J usage is TRBJ2-3; 9 nucleotides line up with TRBD2. This CDR3 is built from 16 residues. Germline-derived CDR1 and CDR2 are SGHAT and FQNNGV. V was clipped by 5 bases and J by 5 bases; unmatched bases: 11. CDR3 bases: TGTGCCAGCAGCCCCCGCCCGGGACTAGCTATAGATACGCAGTATTTT. It translates to CASSPRPGLAIDTQYF.

This clone was seen only once. The chain has TRBV5-5 and TRBJ2-2, with D possibly matching TRBD2 (6 bases). Trimming cost V 9 bases and J 5 bases, with 20 bases left between them. The germline V gene encodes CDR1 SGHKS and CDR2 YYEKEE (reference sequence). CDR3 length equals 15 residues. The CDR3 DNA follows: TGTGCCACCATCGCAGGAGGGCGAGTTACCGGGGAGCTGTTTTTT. Its protein is CATIAGGRVTGELFF.

The chain joins TRBV2 to TRBJ1-2; no clear D. CDR3 size: 11 residues. Germline V gene data show CDR1 as SNHLY and CDR2 as FYNNEI. Trimming pared 6 bases from V and 5 bases from J, leaving 7 bases between. The CDR3 DNA reads TGTGCCAGCAGGGCGGATTATGGCTACACCTTC. Translated: CASRADYGYTF. Full variable domain (outside the CDR3, taken from reference TRBV2 and TRBJ1-2): EPEVTQTPSHQVTQMGQEVILRCVPISNHLYFYWYRQILGQKVEFLVSFYNNEISEKSEIFDDQFSVERPDGSNFTLKIRSTKLEDSAMYFCASRADYGYTFGSGTRLTVV.

This clone came up a few times. The CDR3 sequence: CASSLERSGNTIYF. The CDR3 DNA is TGTGCCAGCAGCTTGGAGCGCTCTGGAAACACCATATATTTT. The chain has TRBV5-6 and TRBJ1-3, with D uncertain. The CDR3 loop spans 14 amino acids. Trimming took 0 bases from V and 0 from J, leaving 4 bases between them. Germline values: CDR1 SGHDT, CDR2 YYEEEE.

The chain joins TRBV2 to TRBJ2-5; 7 bases map to TRBD1. The V and J ends lost 5 bases and 4 bases, in that order; junction bases with no gene match: 4. Germline V CDR1 and CDR2: SNHLY, FYNNEI. There are 13 residues in the CDR3. CDR3 DNA sequence: TGTGCCAGCAGTCCCACAGGGGTAGAGACCCAGTACTTC. It is translated as CASSPTGVETQYF.

This clone was seen more than once but under ten times. The rearrangement links TRBV6-1 to TRBJ1-1; 9 nucleotides line up with TRBD1. V dropped 3 bases and J dropped 6; count of bases not matched to a gene: 8. The CDR3 covers 15 residues. The germline CDR1 and CDR2 sequences are MNHNS and SASEGT. The CDR3 loop is CASSETGTGWPEAFF. The CDR3 DNA is TGTGCCAGCAGTGAGACCGGGACAGGGTGGCCTGAAGCTTTCTTT.

CDR3 protein: CASLQTQGSDEQYF. The CDR3 DNA is TGTGCCAGCCTCCAGACACAGGGTTCCGACGAGCAGTACTTC. This rearrangement joins TRBV2 to TRBJ2-7; D is perhaps TRBD1 (6 bases). Germline V gene sequence: CDR1 SNHLY, CDR2 FYNNEI. The V end was cut by 8 bases, the J end by 5 bases, with 19 bases between. CDR3 size: 14 residues.

V usage is TRBV7-2 and J usage is TRBJ1-2; the D gene is possibly TRBD1 (6 bases). CDR3 length: 11 amino acids. Germline-derived CDR1 and CDR2 are SGHTA and FQGNSA. The V gene lost 10 bases and the J gene lost 7 bases, with 13 bases spanning the gap. The CDR3 region is CATGQTGGYTF. The CDR3 DNA is TGTGCCACCGGCCAGACAGGTGGCTACACCTTC. The variable domain in full, with the rest retrieved from reference TRBV7-2 and TRBJ1-2, is GAGVSQSPSNKVTEKGKDVELRCDPISGHTALYWYRQSLGQGLEFLIYFQGNSAPDKSGLPSDRFSAERTGGSVSTLTIQRTQQEDSAVYLCATGQTGGYTFGSGTRLTVV.

This chain joins TRBV6-6 and TRBJ1-2; perhaps TRBD1 as D (5 bases). The CDR3 runs to 12 residues. V was clipped by 4 bases and J by 7 bases, with 10 bases between them. The germline V gene encodes CDR1 MNHNY and CDR2 SVGAGI (reference sequence). CDR3 sequence reads: CASSWRGSGYTF. DNA of the CDR3: TGTGCCAGCAGTTGGAGGGGTAGTGGCTACACCTTC.

This clone was picked up one time. The V and J genes are TRBV6-6 and TRBJ2-1; TRBD1 matches 7 bases. The CDR3 is 15 amino acids. Per germline, CDR1 MNHNY and CDR2 SVGAGI (reference sequence). The junction had 9 bases not matched to a gene; V was cut back by 5 bases and J by 5 bases. This chain's CDR3 is CASSPGQGVNNEQFF. Written as DNA, the CDR3 is TGTGCCAGCAGTCCCGGGCAGGGGGTCAACAATGAGCAGTTCTTC.

The CDR3 DNA follows: TGTGCCAGCAGAAGATCAGGGGTCACAGATACGCAGTATTTT. It codes for CASRRSGVTDTQYF. V and J are TRBV6-5 and TRBJ2-3, with D tentatively TRBD1 (6 bases). V lost 6 bases to trimming and J lost 2 bases, with 12 bases between them. Germline V gene lookup returns CDR1 MNHEY and CDR2 SVGAGI. The CDR3 totals 14 residues.

The chain uses TRBV29-1 and TRBJ1-3; weak D call: TRBD1 (6 bases). The CDR3 covers 14 residues. CDR1 and CDR2 (germline): SQVTM, ANQGSEA. The germline V and J ends were trimmed by 0 bases and 4 bases, with 10 bases remaining between them. The CDR3 loop reads CSVEDLRGGNTIYF. The CDR3 DNA reads as TGCAGCGTTGAAGATCTGAGGGGGGGAAACACCATATATTTT.

The chain joins TRBV5-1 to TRBJ1-3; D is undetermined. The germline V gene has CDR1 SGHRS and CDR2 YFSETQ. V lost 5 bases to trimming and J lost 2 bases, with 8 bases between them. This CDR3 contains 13 residues. The CDR3 spells CASSSTPGNTIYF. In DNA, the CDR3 is TGCGCCAGCAGTTCCACACCTGGAAACACCATATATTTT. The full variable domain, with the rest looked up from reference TRBV5-1 and TRBJ1-3, is KAGVTQTPRYLIKTRGQQVTLSCSPISGHRSVSWYQQTPGQGLQFLFEYFSETQRNKGNFPGRFSGRQFSNSRSEMNVSTLELGDSALYLCASSSTPGNTIYFGEGSWLTVV.

V and J are TRBV15 and TRBJ2-3; D call uncertain. The CDR3 loop spans 12 amino acids. Germline lookup yields CDR1 LNHNV and CDR2 YYDKDF (reference sequence). The germline V and J ends were trimmed by 6 bases and 0 bases, with 4 bases remaining between them. CDR3 loop: CATSISTDTQYF. In DNA form, the CDR3 reads TGTGCCACCAGTATTAGCACAGATACGCAGTATTTT.

There are a few counts of this clone. The J gene is TRBJ1-4, the V gene TRBV19; 8 nucleotides agree with TRBD1. Per the germline V gene, CDR1 is LNHDA and CDR2 is SQIVND (reference sequence). The CDR3 is 14 residues long. The junction had 5 bases not matched to a gene; V was cut back by 4 bases and J by 7 bases. Here the CDR3 DNA reads TGTGCCAGTAGTACGACAGGGGACGGTGAAAAACTGTTTTTT. Its protein is CASSTTGDGEKLFF.